This T cell receptor beta chain was identified during a study of blood T cell repertoires in COVID-19. For the study at large: Spain, Italy and the United States supplied samples that represented acute and convalescent COVID-19. PBMCs, B-cell-depleted T cells, or T cells were the source of the cDNA or gDNA that made up the material.

Original handling: The assay estimated nucleated cells by amplifying reference gene primers. Clones were read by immunoSEQ multiplex PCR, and TCRdb kept only the in-frame ones, dropping some. V and J calls plus clone size are reproduced from that table; the DNA served to infer D and trimming. The table lists some 80,000 clones, 78% of them singletons, with more than 15% in the top ten. This clone appeared a few times. V shed 3 bases and J shed 7 bases, with 15 bases lying between them. In germline, CDR1 is LGHDT, CDR2 YNNKEL (reference sequence). CDR3 length: 14 amino acids. The V call is TRBV3-1 (or the pseudogene TRBV3-2), the J call TRBJ1-2; D gene ambiguous. The TCR sequence derives from a human donor in a cohort sampled during active COVID-19. The sample consisted of peripheral blood. CDR3 region: CASSHVGDQTGYTF. The CDR3 nucleotides read TGTGCCAGCAGCCACGTAGGAGATCAGACTGGCTACACCTTC.